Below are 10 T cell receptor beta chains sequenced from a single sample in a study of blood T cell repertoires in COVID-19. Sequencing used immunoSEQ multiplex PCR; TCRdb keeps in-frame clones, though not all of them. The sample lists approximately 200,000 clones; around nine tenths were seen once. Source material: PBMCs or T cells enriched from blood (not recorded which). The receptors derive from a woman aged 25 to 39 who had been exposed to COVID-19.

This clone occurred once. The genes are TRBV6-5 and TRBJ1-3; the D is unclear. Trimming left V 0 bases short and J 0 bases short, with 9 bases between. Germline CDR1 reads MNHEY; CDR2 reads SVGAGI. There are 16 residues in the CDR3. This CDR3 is CASSYSRRSSGNTIYF. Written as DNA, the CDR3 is TGTGCCAGCAGTTACTCGAGAAGGAGCTCTGGAAACACCATATATTTT.

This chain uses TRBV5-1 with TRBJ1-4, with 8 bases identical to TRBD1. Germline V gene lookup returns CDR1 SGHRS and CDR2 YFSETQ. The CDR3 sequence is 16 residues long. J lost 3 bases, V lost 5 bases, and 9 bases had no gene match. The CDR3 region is CASSSGGARANEKLFF. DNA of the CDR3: TGCGCCAGCAGTTCAGGGGGCGCAAGGGCTAATGAAAAACTGTTTTTT.

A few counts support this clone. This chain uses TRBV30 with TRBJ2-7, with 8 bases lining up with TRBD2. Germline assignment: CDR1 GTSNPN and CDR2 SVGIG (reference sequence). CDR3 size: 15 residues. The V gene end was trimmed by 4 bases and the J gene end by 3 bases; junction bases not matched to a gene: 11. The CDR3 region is CAWKRVSSGGYEQYF. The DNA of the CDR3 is TGTGCCTGGAAAAGGGTTTCGAGCGGGGGCTACGAGCAGTACTTC.

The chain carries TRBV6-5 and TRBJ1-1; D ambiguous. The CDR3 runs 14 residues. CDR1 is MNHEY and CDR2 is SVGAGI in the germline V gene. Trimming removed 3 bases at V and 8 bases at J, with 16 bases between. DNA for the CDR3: TGTGCCAGCAGTTATGACGGGTCTCGAAAGGAAGCTTTCTTT. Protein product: CASSYDGSRKEAFF.

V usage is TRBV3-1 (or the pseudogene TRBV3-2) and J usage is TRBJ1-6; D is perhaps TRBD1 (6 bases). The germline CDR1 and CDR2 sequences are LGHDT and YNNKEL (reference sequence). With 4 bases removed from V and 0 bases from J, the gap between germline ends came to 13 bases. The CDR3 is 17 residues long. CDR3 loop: CASSRTAWSSYNSPLHF. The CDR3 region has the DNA TGTGCCAGCAGCCGGACAGCCTGGAGCTCCTATAATTCACCCCTCCACTTT.

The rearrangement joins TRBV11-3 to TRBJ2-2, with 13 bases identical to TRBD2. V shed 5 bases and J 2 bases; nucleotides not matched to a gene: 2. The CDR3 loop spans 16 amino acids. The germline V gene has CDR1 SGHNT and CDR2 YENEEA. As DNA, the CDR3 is TGTGCCAGCAGCCGACTAGCGGGGGGAAACACCGGGGAGCTGTTTTTT. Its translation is CASSRLAGGNTGELFF.

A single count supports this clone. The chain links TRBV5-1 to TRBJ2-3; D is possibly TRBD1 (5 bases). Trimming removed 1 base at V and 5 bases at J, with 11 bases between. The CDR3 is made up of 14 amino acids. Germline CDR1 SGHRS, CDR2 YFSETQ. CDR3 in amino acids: CASSLSGWQDTQYF. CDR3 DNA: TGCGCCAGCAGCTTGTCAGGGTGGCAAGATACGCAGTATTTT.

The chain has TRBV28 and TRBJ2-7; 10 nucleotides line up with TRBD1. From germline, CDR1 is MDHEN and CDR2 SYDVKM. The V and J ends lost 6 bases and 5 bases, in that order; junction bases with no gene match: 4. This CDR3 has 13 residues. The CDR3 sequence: CASSPGQGNEQYF. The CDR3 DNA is TGTGCCAGCAGCCCGGGACAGGGGAACGAGCAGTACTTC.

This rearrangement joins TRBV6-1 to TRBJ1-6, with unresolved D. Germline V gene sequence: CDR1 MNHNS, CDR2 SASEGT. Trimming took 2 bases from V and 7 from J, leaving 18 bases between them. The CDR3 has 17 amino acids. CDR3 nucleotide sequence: TGTGCCAGCAGTGAACCCGCGGTACAAGTAGTAAATTCACCCCTCCACTTT. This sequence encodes CASSEPAVQVVNSPLHF.

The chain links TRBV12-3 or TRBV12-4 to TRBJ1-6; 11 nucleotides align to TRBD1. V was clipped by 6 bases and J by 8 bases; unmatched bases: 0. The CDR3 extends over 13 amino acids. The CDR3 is CASRGQGDSPLHF. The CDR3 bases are TGTGCCAGCAGGGGACAGGGGGATTCACCCCTCCACTTT.